The 13 T cell receptor beta chains below all came from one sample that was sequenced in a study of blood T cell repertoires in COVID-19. Clones were read by immunoSEQ multiplex PCR, and TCRdb kept only the in-frame ones, dropping some. The sample contains under 85,000 clones, more than 75% of which appear only once. The sequencing sample was made of peripheral blood. Every receptor here comes from an elderly woman with active or convalescent COVID-19.

Of note for this clone: The identical CDR3 is also encoded by other nucleotide sequences in the sample. V and J are TRBV19 and TRBJ2-2; 8 nucleotides align to TRBD2. This CDR3 comprises 14 residues. CDR1 and CDR2 from the germline V gene are LNHDA and SQIVND (reference sequence). V lost 3 bases to trimming and J lost 8 bases; unmatched junction nucleotides: 5. In DNA, the CDR3 is TGTGCCAGTAGTATTTTAGCGGGGACTGGGGAGCTGTTTTTT. It encodes CASSILAGTGELFF. Full variable domain (remainder filled in from reference TRBV19 and TRBJ2-2): DGGITQSPKYLFRKEGQNVTLSCEQNLNHDAMYWYRQDPGQGLRLIYYSQIVNDFQKGDIAEGYSVSREKKESFPLTVTSAQKNPTAFYLCASSILAGTGELFFGEGSRLTVL.

This clone was counted between two and nine times. This chain uses TRBV11-2 with TRBJ1-5, with D unresolved. The CDR3 length is 14 residues. Trimming shortened V by 3 bases and J by 5 bases, and 11 bases separated the two germline ends. CDR1 and CDR2 from the germline V gene are SGHAT and FQNNGV. The chain's CDR3 is CASSLAGSHQPQHF. As DNA, the CDR3 is TGTGCCAGCAGCTTGGCAGGCAGCCATCAGCCCCAGCATTTT.

This clone was recorded a few times. The J gene is TRBJ2-2, the V gene TRBV9; 7 nucleotides line up with TRBD1. V shed 3 bases and J 5 bases; nucleotides not matched to a gene: 13. The CDR3 covers 17 residues. CDR1 SGDLS and CDR2 YYNGEE come from the germline V gene. The CDR3 sequence: CASSGTPGQTITGELFF. CDR3 DNA: TGTGCCAGCAGCGGAACGCCGGGACAGACAATTACCGGGGAGCTGTTTTTT.

The V and J genes are TRBV5-4 and TRBJ1-2; TRBD1 might be the D (5 bases). V was cut by 0 bases and J by 8 bases, with 8 bases left in between. Germline V CDR1 and CDR2: SGHNT, YYREEE (reference sequence). This CDR3 is built from 12 residues. The CDR3 loop reads CASSLDRSGYTF. The CDR3, as DNA: TGTGCCAGCAGCTTGGACAGGTCAGGCTACACCTTC.

The J gene is TRBJ1-2, the V gene TRBV7-2; tentatively, D is TRBD1 (5 bases). The V and J ends lost 6 bases and 6 bases respectively, with 20 bases between them. This CDR3 is 15 amino acids long. In germline, CDR1 is SGHTA, CDR2 FQGNSA. CDR3 protein: CASRRMMSGDHGYTF. The CDR3 DNA reads TGTGCCAGCAGACGAATGATGTCGGGGGACCATGGCTACACCTTC.

The V and J genes are TRBV6-6 and TRBJ1-4; D is unresolved. Germline V gives CDR1 MNHNY, CDR2 SVGAGI (reference sequence). This CDR3 is built from 12 residues. Trimming removed 8 bases at V and 8 bases at J, with 12 bases between. In DNA form, the CDR3 reads TGTGCCAGCCTACAGTGGCCGGAAAAACTGTTTTTT. It specifies CASLQWPEKLFF.

This clone has only a few counts. The chain uses TRBV19 and TRBJ1-1; 9 positions agree with TRBD1. The CDR3 totals 14 residues. Germline V gene sequence: CDR1 LNHDA, CDR2 SQIVND (reference sequence). V shed 5 bases and J 1 base; nucleotides not matched to a gene: 2. The CDR3 is CASSLGQGNTEAFF. Here the CDR3 DNA reads TGTGCCAGTAGTCTGGGACAGGGGAACACTGAAGCTTTCTTT.

This clone has only one observation. The chain uses TRBV9 and TRBJ2-2, with 7 bases lining up with TRBD1. CDR3 length: 15 residues. Germline V gene lookup returns CDR1 SGDLS and CDR2 YYNGEE. V was pared by 4 bases and J by 7 bases, with 10 bases of the junction left unmatched. Here the CDR3 DNA reads TGTGCCAGCAGCACGACCGGGACAGCTGGCGGGGAGCTGTTTTTT. It yields the protein CASSTTGTAGGELFF. The complete variable domain, with remaining parts taken from reference TRBV9 and TRBJ2-2, reads DSGVTQTPKHLITATGQRVTLRCSPRSGDLSVYWYQQSLDQGLQFLIQYYNGEERAKGNILERFSAQQFPDLHSELNLSSLELGDSALYFCASSTTGTAGGELFFGEGSRLTVL.

This clone occurred once. The genes are TRBV7-9 and TRBJ1-4, with a tentative D call TRBD1 (5 bases). CDR3 length: 15 residues. Germline loops: CDR1 SEHNR, CDR2 FQNEAQ (reference sequence). V was trimmed by 6 bases and J by 6 bases, leaving 17 bases between them. The CDR3 DNA follows: TGTGCCAGCAGGGTCCCCGGTGGGGGGGATGAAAAACTGTTTTTT. Translating it yields CASRVPGGGDEKLFF.

The chain uses TRBV30 and TRBJ2-3; 8 bases are a match to TRBD1. In germline, CDR1 is GTSNPN, CDR2 SVGIG (reference sequence). After removal of 6 bases from V and 3 bases from J, the junction contained 8 bases not matched to a gene. CDR3 length: 14 amino acids. CDR3 coding DNA: TGTGCCTGTTACGGACAGGGCGGAACAGATACGCAGTATTTT. Translation: CACYGQGGTDTQYF. Complete variable domain (other parts from reference TRBV30 and TRBJ2-3): SQTIHQWPATLVQPVGSPLSLECTVEGTSNPNLYWYRQAAGRGLQLLFYSVGIGQISSEVPQNLSASRPQDRQFILSSKKLLLSDSGFYLCACYGQGGTDTQYFGPGTRLTVL.

J is TRBJ2-6 and V is TRBV24-1; tentatively, D is TRBD2 (6 bases). Germline V gives CDR1 KGHDR, CDR2 SFDVKD. The CDR3 is made up of 16 amino acids. The ends were cut back, 4 bases at V and 0 bases at J, with 9 bases in the middle. CDR3 loop: CATSEGGSSGANVLTF. The CDR3 DNA is TGTGCCACCAGTGAGGGAGGCAGCTCTGGGGCCAACGTCCTGACTTTC.

The chain combines TRBV4-3 with TRBJ1-1, with 7 bases matching TRBD1. The CDR3 is 17 amino acids. The germline CDR1 and CDR2 sequences are LGHNA and YSLEER. J was trimmed by 5 bases and V by 0 bases; bases with no gene match: 12. CDR3 residues: CASSQERRQGRGTEAFF. The CDR3 DNA reads as TGCGCCAGCAGCCAAGAGAGGAGACAGGGCAGGGGGACTGAAGCTTTCTTT.

The rearrangement joins TRBV7-2 to TRBJ2-2, with 9 bases lining up with TRBD2. V lost 1 base, J lost 3 bases, and 6 bases stayed unmatched. In germline, CDR1 is SGHTA, CDR2 FQGNSA. The CDR3 length is 17 residues. CDR3 DNA sequence: TGTGCCAGCAGCTTAGGACGGCGGGGGGGCCACACCGGGGAGCTGTTTTTT. Protein product: CASSLGRRGGHTGELFF.